The T cell receptor (beta chain) described here comes from a study of T cells in women clearing cervical HPV infection (dated by TCRdb to about 2018). Study-wide context: The cases were under 30 women with histologically confirmed HPV16-related CIN3 or worse, and 2 of these cases were invasive cancers. Because only a few women had HLA typing data, the possibility that HLA type acted as a confounder could not be ruled out. The parent cohort enrolled 8,500 to 13,000 women aged 18 or older in Guanacaste, Costa Rica, during about 1992 to 1994 and followed them for approximately 7 years. For cases, the median interval between lesion detection and blood sampling was about 150 days, with an interquartile range of about 85 to 210 days. An exploratory proof-of-principle case-control study, nested within the Guanacaste HPV Natural History Study in Costa Rica, was conducted to compare TCR repertoires across cervical HPV16 outcomes. Cases had a median age of about 34 years and controls had a median age of approximately 37, with no significant differences in baseline characteristics. The roughly 25 controls were women who cleared a single incident HPV16 infection within 12 months without developing precancer or cancer. Blood from cases was collected at the visit where the lesion was first found, while blood from controls was collected once the infection could no longer be detected. Cases were matched to controls by age within five years and by the year the sample was collected. Five blinded duplicates per group were added as quality controls, giving around 60 samples: 50 or so participants and approximately ten replicates. What the research found in general, with its limitations: Because T-cell numbers per sample were unknown, differences in richness could reflect varying T-cell content rather than repertoire biology. Whether associations preceded infection or resulted from infection could not be shown with the cross-sectional design, and effector/memory subsets and HPV-specific T cells were not isolated. Random forest classifiers that combined richness and V gene abundances separated cases from controls with an estimated AUC of 0.83. Cases had lower TRBV6-7 relative abundance than controls (about 0.1% versus 0.15%; Bonferroni P = 0.0008). Across sequencing depths, CIN3+ cases showed significantly higher TCR repertoire richness than controls, but evenness did not differ between the groups.

Every participant had a single incident cervical HPV16 infection, and women with prevalent HPV16 infections were excluded. Cervical HPV DNA was detected by MY09/MY11 PCR, and genotyping was performed by dot-blot hybridization. About 15 mL of heparinized blood were centrifuged, and the buffy coat was split into aliquots, frozen at -30 degrees C, and then kept at -80 degrees C. QIAGEN kits were used to extract genomic DNA from buffy coat specimens. TCR beta CDR3 regions were amplified by multiplex PCR using the immunoSEQ assay from an average of 1200 ng genomic DNA per sample. To correct primer bias, the assay used a complete synthetic TCR repertoire to set an amplification baseline. Amplicons were sequenced on the Illumina platform. The authors' analysis ran thus. Sequence errors were corrected by clustering with frequency ratios and a modified nearest-neighbor algorithm, and the sequences were then analyzed in the immunoSEQ Analyzer using IMGT gene definitions. TCR richness and evenness were averaged over 20 rarefaction repeats at each rarefaction depth, excluding samples with fewer sequences than the depth. Wilcoxon rank sum tests with FDR correction were used to compare V, D and J gene relative abundances between the groups. In the blinded duplicates, the intraclass correlation was about 96% for TCR richness and averaged about 80% across over 65 gene segments. TCRdb took this table from immuneACCESS and kept in-frame rearrangements with V and J called. Such tables lack part of the clones; where checked against another copy, unresolved V genes explain under half of the gap, and the rest is unexplained. V, J and clone size derive from that table, while D and trimming were established from the DNA sequence. The sample's own table lists about 24,000 clones. The top ten hold roughly 5.9% of the sample.

Worth noting for this clone: Its antigen is currently not known. From the germline J gene comes the end of the CDR3, since the read stops 3 residues before it.

Sequences LGHNT (CDR1) and FRNRAP (CDR2) are obtained from the germline V gene. At the junction V is shortened by 0 bases and J by 9 bases, with 15 bases in between. Including cysteine and phenylalanine, the CDR3 has 15 amino acids. Sequencing covers 36 bases of the CDR3, shown here with the frame starting at base 1. The chain employs TRBV12-5 and TRBJ2-1; the D segment could be TRBD2, given 5 matching bases. The sequence was collected from a woman between 18 and 70 years old with a cervical HPV16 infection that either progressed to CIN3+ or cleared (not recorded which). Sample: blood buffy coat. The sequenced CDR3 bases are TGTGCTAGTGGTTTGGTACTAGGGCCATACTTTGAG. Translated, it reads CASGLVLGPYFE. The whole CDR3 reads CASGLVLGPYFEQFF.